This is a list of T cell receptor beta chains from one sample in a study of response to subunit inactivated influenza vaccine. From the RT-PCR reads, TCRdb called clonotypes with MiXCR, one entry per CDR3 protein. The table includes about 540,000 distinct CDR3 sequences, 20% to 25% detected once. This same sample was also taken into another study, of T cells expressing NK-cell markers.

Specimen: CD4+ T cells sorted from PBMCs, collected roughly 13 days after vaccination. The source of these receptors is a man aged 45 to 65 who received an inactivated influenza vaccine. Each CDR3 is given with its conserved first and last residue. D genes are given only for firm matches. A row's size may be missing; if present it is once, few, many or a size class.

TRBV5-5,few,14,TRBJ2-7,TRBD2,TGTGCCAGCAGCTTGGTGGCTAGCGGCTACGAGCAGTACTTC,CASSLVASGYEQYF
TRBV6-2/TRBV6-3,-,17,TRBJ2-7,TRBD2,TGTGCCAGCAGTTACGGTCTTTCCGGGAGGGCATCCTACGAGCAGTACTTC,CASSYGLSGRASYEQYF
TRBV20-1,-,14,TRBJ2-3,-,TGCAGTGCTAGAGACTACAGAATCACAGATACGCAGTATTTT,CSARDYRITDTQYF
TRBV5-1,-,15,TRBJ2-7,-,TGCGCCAGCAGCTTGGAACGGGGCGTTTTTTCCGAGCAGTACTTC,CASSLERGVFSEQYF
TRBV7-2,-,15,TRBJ1-1,-,TGTGCCAGCAGCTTGCTGGGGCAGGGCCACACTGAAGCTTTCTTT,CASSLLGQGHTEAFF
TRBV4-2,few,14,TRBJ2-1,-,TGTGCCAGCAGCCAAGACAGCGGGTACAATGAGCAGTTCTTC,CASSQDSGYNEQFF
TRBV5-1,-,16,TRBJ2-1,TRBD2,TGCGCCAGCAGCTCCGCGAGTAGCGGGGCCTACAATGAGCAGTTCTTC,CASSSASSGAYNEQFF
TRBV20-1,few,14,TRBJ2-7,TRBD2,TGCAGTGCTAGACGCCGGGAGGGGAACTACGAGCAGTACTTC,CSARRREGNYEQYF
TRBV29-1,many,12,TRBJ2-7,TRBD1,TGCAGCGTGGCGGGACAGGGTAACGAGCAGTACTTC,CSVAGQGNEQYF
TRBV5-6,-,17,TRBJ2-2,TRBD2,TGTGCCAGCAGCTTGGAGTTTACGGGAGGGCCCCCCGGGGAGCTGTTTTTT,CASSLEFTGGPPGELFF
TRBV6-2/TRBV6-3,-,15,TRBJ2-1,TRBD2,TGTGCCAGCAGTTACCAGCGGGAAAGAATCCATGAGCAGTTCTTC,CASSYQRERIHEQFF